What follows are 6 T cell receptor beta chains derived from one specimen sequenced in a study of OX40 agonist ivuxolimab in advanced cancers. Assay used: immunoSEQ multiplex PCR; TCRdb lists only in-frame clones, some missing. The sample has approximately 13,000 clones, around 80% seen once; the top ten hold roughly 20%. The input for sequencing was CD4+ or CD8+ T cells sorted from blood, taken in a trial of the OX40 agonist ivuxolimab. The receptors derive from an adult with an advanced solid tumor such as melanoma, head and neck, liver or kidney cancer.

The count of this clone is one. The chain employs TRBV6-5 and TRBJ1-2, with a weak D call TRBD1 (6 bases). Trimming shortened V by 6 bases and J by 8 bases, and 19 bases separated the two germline ends. The CDR3 contains 14 residues. Per germline, CDR1 MNHEY and CDR2 SVGAGI. CDR3 protein: CASSPGVSLGGYTF. The CDR3, as DNA: TGTGCCAGCAGCCCAGGGGTCAGCCTCGGCGGCTACACCTTC.

V usage is TRBV6-6 and J usage is TRBJ1-2, with no clear D. Germline CDR1 MNHNY, CDR2 SVGAGI (reference sequence). The V end lost 2 bases, the J end lost 7 bases, and 8 bases lay between the germline ends. This CDR3 has 12 amino acids. CDR3 residues: CASSYGVGGYTF. DNA of the CDR3: TGTGCCAGCAGTTACGGCGTTGGTGGCTACACCTTC.

This clone was detected only a few times. The chain is built from TRBV28 and TRBJ2-7, with D unresolved. V was pared by 3 bases and J by 0 bases, with 6 bases between. The CDR3 extends over 13 amino acids. Germline CDR1 and CDR2: MDHEN and SYDVKM. CDR3 coding DNA: TGTGCCAGCAGTTTGGGCAGCTCCTACGAGCAGTACTTC. Protein product: CASSLGSSYEQYF.

The J gene is TRBJ2-7, the V gene TRBV4-1, with D possibly TRBD1 on 5 matching bases. The V end lost 2 bases, the J end lost 4 bases, and 9 bases lay between the germline ends. The CDR3 is 13 residues long. The germline V gene encodes CDR1 MGHRA and CDR2 YSYEKL. CDR3 sequence (DNA): TGCGCCAGCAGCCAATATGACAGTTACGAGCAGTACTTC. The encoded protein is CASSQYDSYEQYF.

In this sample, this clone turned up once. The CDR3: CASSPTGISEKLFF. DNA for the CDR3: TGTGCCAGCAGTCCGACAGGGATAAGTGAAAAACTGTTTTTT. The chain couples TRBV11-1 to TRBJ1-4; TRBD1 aligns across 7 bases. J lost 7 bases, V lost 6 bases, and 8 bases had no gene match. Per the germline V gene, CDR1 is SGHAT and CDR2 is FQDESV (reference sequence). The CDR3 sequence is 14 residues long.

In DNA form, the CDR3 reads TGTGCCAGCAGTATTCAGAGGGACACTGAAGCTTTCTTT. Protein product: CASSIQRDTEAFF. The chain combines TRBV6-5 with TRBJ1-1; D is ambiguous. The CDR3 has 13 amino acids. The V gene lost 5 bases and the J gene lost 3 bases, with 10 bases spanning the gap. CDR1 MNHEY and CDR2 SVGAGI come from the germline V gene.